This TCR beta chain came from a study of regulatory T cells in long-lasting Graves disease (dated by TCRdb to 2020 to 2023). About the full investigation: Antithyroid drugs had been taken for less than 3 months by newly diagnosed Graves' disease patients. Persistent Graves' disease patients were compared with newly diagnosed Graves' disease patients by peripheral blood TCR sequencing and RNA sequencing. The study took place in China and was registered as a clinical trial. A total of 35 or so samples underwent TCR sequencing: 13 from persistent and around 20 from newly diagnosed Graves' disease patients.

Results and caveats for the whole study, not just this receptor: Persistent Graves' disease patients showed lower TCR Shannon entropy and fewer highly expanded clones than newly diagnosed patients, suggesting clonal expansion. Only the TCR beta chain was sequenced and analyzed. As a limitation, the authors acknowledged that the small sample size may reduce accuracy. Peripheral blood alone was examined, since thyroid tissue, which constituted the primary lesion, could not be accessed. A larger number of public clonotypes was shared among persistent patients (under 3,000) than among newly diagnosed patients (around 870). Preferential use of TRBV28, TRBJ1-2 and TRBJ2-5 was observed in persistent disease, whereas TRBV20-1 and TRBJ2-1 were favored in newly diagnosed disease.

The protocol used for the library was multiplex PCR. The sequencing machine was an Illumina HiSeq 4000. iRepertoire HTBI primers and Arm-PCR amplification of CDR3 regions were used to construct TCR beta libraries. Before sequencing, the PCR products went through gel purification. As for the authors' bioinformatics: A total of 60 to 80 TRBV and approximately 15 TRBJ segments were identified across samples and were used for gene usage analysis of CDR3 amino acid clonotypes. COPE and FqMerger were used to merge the filtered high-quality paired reads into contigs. BLAST was used to align contigs to IMGT TRBV, TRBD and TRBJ reference genes, and CDR3 was defined according to IMGT. Any clonotype with a frequency above 0.1% was counted as a highly expanded clone. Repertoire diversity was measured by Shannon entropy, and V-J evenness by the Gini coefficient. Public clonotypes were defined as clonotypes shared by more than one individual. The public sequencing data were trimmed at Q25 with fastp and processed into clonotypes with MiXCR by TCRdb, which kept only in-frame beta chains. Each record represents a unique CDR3 protein, reported with the most common genes and DNA among its rows. For this entry, the V and J calls and clone size follow TCRdb and not the study's own pipeline. This sample holds around 360,000 distinct CDR3 sequences; 16% were observed only once. Jointly, the top ten make up 20% of the sample.

Sample time point, as interpreted from the label and publication: newly diagnosed GD, antithyroid drugs for less than 3 months. RNA was extracted from PBMCs in TRIzol for both TCR sequencing and RNA sequencing. Graves' disease was diagnosed according to American Thyroid Association guidelines. Patients were recruited from an endocrinology department in Xi'an, China. Each patient gave around 9 milliliters of peripheral blood, collected in an EDTA anticoagulant tube. PBMCs were isolated by Ficoll Paque Plus density gradient separation without further T cell sorting. An Agilent 2100 Bioanalyzer and agarose gel were used to assess RNA quality, and a NanoDrop 2000 was used to measure RNA concentration. The CDR3 contains 15 residues, cysteine and phenylalanine counted. Only CDR3 DNA remains: 45 bases, in frame from the first base. Taken from the germline V gene, the CDR1 and CDR2 loops are LGHNA and YNFKEQ. Trimming removed 6 bases from V and 0 bases from J, leaving 15 bases between the germline ends.

Worth noting for this clonotype: Its cognate antigen has yet to be identified. No per-base quality is available; no much larger clone lies one base away.

These same data were also listed under a study on T cells in Graves' hyperthyroidism and ophthalmopathy. That second publication adds: Stable Graves' hyperthyroidism was defined as no progression to ophthalmopathy during 18 months of follow-up. Hyperthyroidism patients were newly diagnosed, had a disease duration of under 2 months, and were aged 18 to 65 years. Any patient with an uncontrolled infection, another autoimmune disease, pregnancy or lactation was excluded. Diagnoses were based on clinical symptoms, serum thyroxine and TRAb, thyroid ultrasound and orbital computed tomography. The first round of RT-PCR for the TCR CDR3 was performed with the HTBI primer set and the Qiagen OneStep RT-PCR kit. Blood samples also contained most of the expanded thyroid clonotypes (frequency above 0.001), which suggests that blood repertoires may reflect thyroid immune responses. A 13 V-J signature model separated ophthalmopathy from stable hyperthyroidism, with about 88% sensitivity and 81.08% specificity in cross-validation and 80%/75% in testing. During validation, the model predicted progression to ophthalmopathy a median of about 5.9 months ahead of onset, with around 65% sensitivity and less than 85% specificity. TCR V-J signatures able to tell the groups apart were searched for in a discovery cohort of 90 to 100 patients, of whom 43 had Graves' ophthalmopathy and about 60 had stable Graves' hyperthyroidism. Prospective prediction of ophthalmopathy was tested in an independent validation cohort of under 20 hyperthyroidism patients and some 17 patients who later progressed to ophthalmopathy. The roughly 99 discovery patients were divided at random into training and test sets in a 7:3 ratio. In addition, the study compared T-cell repertoires in thyroid tissue and in blood from six Graves' hyperthyroidism patients. After blood sampling, hyperthyroidism patients were treated with methimazole at a starting dose of 30 mg daily, and ophthalmopathy patients were treated with high-dose intravenous methylprednisolone. The libraries were constructed in a second round of multiplex PCR and then size-selected and purified. Paired-end sequencing of the libraries was performed with 100 bp reads on an Illumina HiSeq2000. SOAPnuke was used to process the raw data, throwing out any read that contained adapters or uncalled bases, had a mean Phred below 15, or lacked an exact constant-primer or identifier match. High-quality paired reads were merged using COPE v1.2.5, and each unique nucleotide sequence was defined as a clonotype. MiTCR v1.1 was used to align clonotypes to the IMGT TRBV, TRBD and TRBJ reference segments. Only V-J combinations with frequency above 0.0001, covering 99% to 99.2% of repertoires, were analysed. A TCS score was defined as the ratio between F50 (clonal expansion) and ExV (chaos), using BLOSUM62-based TCRdist between CDR3 peptides within each V-J. Welch's t-statistics and random forest reduced around 550 V-J features to under 15, which were used in a naive Bayes classifier (R e1071). No statistical method was used to fix the sample size in advance, and group allocation was not hidden from the investigators. The paper reports TCR Vbeta CDR3 sequencing of some 140 peripheral blood samples: over 40 ophthalmopathy, 75 to 80 hyperthyroidism and approximately 17 progressor patients.

The sample was peripheral blood mononuclear cells (PBMCs), taken at new diagnosis, from a patient treated with antithyroid drugs. The rearranged chain carries TRBV4-2 and TRBJ2-7, with the D gene call left open. This clonotype was sampled from a woman aged 18-30 years with Graves disease. Donor details come from another sample of the same person, matched by shared clones. CDR3 region: CASRLVEASSYEQYF. The DNA sequence follows: TGTGCCAGCAGGCTGGTTGAAGCTTCCTCCTACGAGCAGTACTTC.